This T cell receptor beta chain was captured in a study of T cell changes during pregnancy in multiple sclerosis. Generated by immunoSEQ multiplex PCR, the TCRdb table keeps only in-frame clones and is missing some. The table has about 92,000 clones, 85% to 95% seen once. With 5 bases clipped from V and 8 bases from J, the junction kept 5 bases outside the gene matches. The germline V gene encodes CDR1 SGHAT and CDR2 FQDESV (reference sequence). The CDR3 contains 13 residues. The sequencing used peripheral blood, collected in the third trimester of pregnancy. The TCR was taken from a female donor with multiple sclerosis, enrolled in a pregnancy study. The gene calls are TRBV11-1 and TRBJ2-3; 9 bases match TRBD2. CDR3 loop: CASSTLAGATQYF. The CDR3 nucleotides are TGTGCCAGCAGCACCTTAGCGGGAGCTACGCAGTATTTT.